The 10 T cell receptor beta chains reported below all come from one sample, sequenced in a study of CD8+CD57+ T cells in acquired aplastic anemia. TCR beta VDJ and CDR3 were profiled, and genomic DNA was the template. MiXCR was run by TCRdb on the reads, yielding one entry per CDR3 protein. The data show some 180,000 distinct CDR3 sequences, under 55% seen once. Specimen: sorted CD4+, CD8+, or CD8+CD57+ T cells (not recorded which) from PBMCs. Receptor source: a human donor in good health.

The V and J genes are TRBV24-1 and TRBJ2-6; 10 nucleotides line up with TRBD1. The CDR3 contains 15 residues. V shed 9 bases, J shed 4 bases, and the junction held 5 bases outside the gene matches. The germline gives CDR1 KGHDR, CDR2 SFDVKD. For the CDR3, the DNA is TGTGCCACCGGGACAGGGGCTGGAGGGGCCAACGTCCTGACTTTC. As protein: CATGTGAGGANVLTF.

This chain uses TRBV25-1 with TRBJ2-7, with no clear D. Per germline, CDR1 MGHDK and CDR2 SYGVNS. Trimming shortened V by 4 bases and J by 2 bases, and 15 bases separated the two germline ends. The CDR3 extends over 15 amino acids. CDR3 region: CASSARRLLPYEQYF. The CDR3 region has the DNA TGTGCCAGCAGTGCTAGGAGATTGCTTCCCTACGAGCAGTACTTC.

Concerning this clonotype itself: This may be a read error: a much more frequent sequence differs by one nucleotide. This rearrangement joins TRBV7-8 to TRBJ2-3; tentative D call: TRBD1 (6 bases). The V end lost 3 bases, the J end lost 4 bases, and 8 bases lay between the germline ends. Germline values: CDR1 SGHVS, CDR2 FQNEAQ. This CDR3 contains 13 residues. The CDR3 region is CASSFSGADTQYF. The CDR3 DNA reads TGTGCCAGCAGCTTCTCAGGGGCAGATACGCAGTATTTT. Full variable domain (outside the CDR3, taken from reference TRBV7-8 and TRBJ2-3): GAGVSQSPRYKVAKRGQDVALRCDPISGHVSLFWYQQALGQGPEFLTYFQNEAQLDKSGLPSDRFFAERPEGSVSTLKIQRTQQEDSAVYLCASSFSGADTQYFGPGTRLTVL.

This clonotype was found many times. The V gene is TRBV7-9, the J gene TRBJ2-7, with 10 bases aligning to TRBD1. Per the germline V gene, CDR1 is SEHNR and CDR2 is FQNEAQ (reference sequence). This CDR3 has 18 amino acids. After removal of 4 bases from V and 0 bases from J, the junction contained 12 bases not matched to a gene. The chain's CDR3 is CASSSPGQGLRDSYEQYF. DNA of the CDR3: TGTGCCAGCAGCTCACCGGGACAGGGGTTGCGGGACTCCTACGAGCAGTACTTC.

The chain joins TRBV29-1 to TRBJ1-6; 8 positions agree with TRBD1. The length of the CDR3 is 14 residues. The ends lost 1 base at V and 8 bases at J; junction bases unmatched: 4. The germline V gene has CDR1 SQVTM and CDR2 ANQGSEA. CDR3 nucleotide sequence: TGCAGCGTTGAAGGGACAGGGCCTGATTCACCCCTCCACTTT. The encoded protein is CSVEGTGPDSPLHF.

A few counts support this clonotype. The chain is built from TRBV6-2 or TRBV6-3 and TRBJ2-2; D may be TRBD2 (6 bases). Trimming pared 6 bases from V and 6 bases from J, leaving 20 bases between. The germline gives CDR1 MNHEY, CDR2 SVGEGT. The CDR3 spans 16 residues. CDR3 bases: TGTGCCAGCAGGAAGGACGTTCGGGGGAGGTCCGGGGAGCTGTTTTTT. Amino acid sequence: CASRKDVRGRSGELFF.

The table lists this clonotype with many counts. This rearrangement joins TRBV5-1 to TRBJ2-3; 13 bases line up with TRBD2. The V segment lost 4 bases and the J segment 2 bases; nucleotides outside the gene matches: 7. Germline V gives CDR1 SGHRS, CDR2 YFSETQ. The CDR3 runs to 17 residues. CDR3 coding DNA: TGCGCCAGCAGCATGGGACTAGCGGGATTCTCCACAGATACGCAGTATTTT. Protein: CASSMGLAGFSTDTQYF.

With regard to this clonotype: The junction and the germline gene differ at one end; a read error may be behind it. The rearrangement links TRBV7-3 to TRBJ2-1, with 7 bases aligning to TRBD1. This CDR3 contains 12 residues. Germline-derived CDR1 and CDR2 are SGHTA and FQGTGA. CDR3 sequence reads: CASSRQGNEQFF. CDR3 nucleotides: TGCGCCAGCAGCCGACAGGGTAATGAGCAGTTCTTC.

The sample holds many counts of this clonotype. The gene calls are TRBV6-5 and TRBJ1-2, with 7 bases matching TRBD1. The CDR3 spans 15 residues. The V gene's germline CDR1 is MNHEY and CDR2 SVGAGI. Trimming took 2 bases from V and 6 from J; bases not matched to a gene: 9. The CDR3 coding sequence is TGTGCCAGCAGTTACCTACTGGACAGGTACAATGGCTACACCTTC. It yields the protein CASSYLLDRYNGYTF.

This clonotype was seen ten or more times. The genes are TRBV20-1 and TRBJ2-3; D not certain. The CDR3 has 13 residues. Germline V gene lookup returns CDR1 DFQATT and CDR2 SNEGSKA (reference sequence). Trimming pared 8 bases from V and 3 bases from J, leaving 15 bases between. CDR3 residues: CSTVSRPTDTQYF. The CDR3, as DNA: TGCAGTACTGTTAGCCGACCTACAGATACGCAGTATTTT.